The source of this TCR beta chain is a study of cytomegalovirus exposure and HLA in healthy donors (dated by TCRdb to about 2017). Turning to the overall study: An earlier analysis of several hundred of the donors reported approximately 290 Gb of sequence data and around 110 million unique TCR beta sequences from some 180 million T cells. About 300 gigabases of sequencing data and tens of millions of unique TCR sequences were included in an early release covering roughly 700 HLA-typed donors. The genetic ancestry cluster associated with self-reported Caucasian donors included 81% of the roughly 380 genotyped donors. The study aimed to test whether cataloging public T cell receptors could reveal signatures of past pathogen exposure. The study profiled the T cell repertoires of some 610 subjects by immunosequencing and related them to cytomegalovirus serostatus. Along with the approximately 600-subject first cohort, a separate validation cohort of over 90 different subjects was used. To predict cytomegalovirus infection status, the study brought together high-throughput TCR immunosequencing, statistical association of individual TCRs with disease status, and machine learning. To study patterns of TCR occurrence, a later analysis re-analyzed previously published TCR beta repertoires from several hundred donors and added high-resolution HLA genotyping. Rather than using new phenotypic data, the later analysis identified candidate immune exposures from TCR beta sequences and from how often those sequences occurred across donors. To decide whether each TCR beta V gene segment behaved as functional or pseudogenic, an earlier analysis of some 600 of the donors relied on high-throughput TCR beta sequencing. Donor age, sex, ethnicity and CMV serostatus were compiled alongside the repertoire data. In a later genetic analysis, genome-wide SNP genotypes for about 60% of the 666 donors were used, and that subset was treated as a discovery cohort. All discovery cohort repertoires had been generated on a single sequencing platform. Both class I and class II loci were covered by HLA typing, at four-digit resolution. Typing coverage differed by locus: A, B, C, DRB1 and DQB1 were typed in roughly 620-640 donors, DQA1 in 500 to 550, DPA1 in 600 to 610, and DPB1 in approximately 450. Roughly 5 DR-DQ haplotypes were handled as single units for association and clustering because linkage in the cohort was strong. Among around 400 genotyped donors of the cohort, an average of around 250,000 unique TCR beta nucleotide sequences was sequenced per donor, of which approximately 18% were non-productive.

Comment on this clone: Its antigen is still unknown. No qualities accompany the bases; no much larger clone lies one base away.

Broad study findings and their caveats: Most TCR sequences were seen in very few donors, while some public TCRs were found in many individuals. In a later analysis, the rate of TCR association differed among HLA loci, with DRB1 alleles having the most associated TCRs and HLA-C alleles having the fewest. A later analysis found that HLA-associated TCR beta chains were more clonally expanded and had lower generation probabilities than equally common non-associated chains. Some IMGT-functional V segments, including TRBV6-2 and TRBV6-3, could not be told apart with the 87-base-pair reads, so those segments were excluded. The cohort was sequenced for TCR beta chains only, and without alpha or paired-chain data the features that could be detected were limited. In a later analysis, about 16,000 TCR beta sequences were associated with specific HLA alleles at a false discovery rate of 0.05. Presence/absence analyses assumed roughly uniform sequencing depth across donors, an assumption that may not hold. A later analysis reported that several top co-occurrence clusters appeared linked to parvovirus B19, influenza, CMV and Epstein-Barr virus. V-gene and J-gene trimming of TCR beta chains was associated with a missense DCLRE1C variant in a later genetic analysis, and the association was replicated in an independent cohort. According to a later genetic analysis, donors in an Asian-associated ancestry cluster had fewer N-insertions in productive TCRs than the approximately 700-donor mean. A further reported finding was that TCR beta sequences accurately predicted the HLA-A and HLA-B alleles for most subjects in the first cohort. In both the original and validation cohorts, the classifier was reported to diagnose cytomegalovirus status with high specificity and sensitivity. In vitro tests confirmed that a few of the cytomegalovirus-associated TCR beta chains recognize cytomegalovirus antigens. Because HLA typing was unavailable for some donors at each locus, only the typed subset was used in association tests. Correlated functional status among segregating V segments might be attributable to linkage disequilibrium, but an unknown experimental factor could not be ruled out. According to a later analysis, most CMV-associated TCR beta chains appeared to be HLA-restricted, and the HLA associations seemed to be driven largely by CMV exposure. In an earlier analysis of about 550 of the donors, most TCR beta V segments were observed in productive rearrangements about 90% or about 30% of the time, broadly matching IMGT annotations. Because counts were too low, more than 15 rarely observed V segments, including chromosome 9 orphons, were left out of the earlier analysis of several hundred of the donors. In the study, approximately 160 TCR beta chains were listed as associated with cytomegalovirus. The authors suggested that the approach could potentially be generalized to other disease states and immunological phenotypes. A cluster of highly shared sequence variants was judged likely to represent a technical artifact of the sequencing pipeline. When HLA alleles, especially DR and DQ, strongly co-occurred, TCR associations were difficult to assign to individual alleles. The only immune exposure information available for the cohort was CMV serostatus.

From cysteine to phenylalanine, the CDR3 is 16 amino acids long. The retained sequence is limited to the CDR3, 48 bases, with the frame set at the first base. According to the germline V gene (reference sequence), CDR1 reads SGHKS and CDR2 reads YYEKEE. Trimming removed 4 bases from V and 0 bases from J, leaving 13 bases between the germline ends. The method was the immunoSEQ multiplex PCR assay. The multiplex PCR relied on a mix of 60 forward primers for TCR Vbeta segments and 13 reverse primers for TCR Jbeta segments. A multiplex PCR assay on genomic DNA amplified the CDR3 region of rearranged TCR beta genes. Amplified TCR beta libraries were sequenced as 87-base-pair reads on the Illumina HiSeq System. Under the source paper's analysis protocol: Across the 640 or so repertoires, a later analysis counted 80 million or so unique TCR beta chains, some 11 million of which were shared by at least two donors. To remove PCR and sequencing errors, raw reads were error-corrected and collapsed into unique sequences using a nearest-neighbor algorithm that merged closely related sequences. Alignment of CDR3 sequences to IMGT reference sequences was used to assign V, D and J gene segments. For a sequence to be retained, at least a six-nucleotide match to both a V gene segment and a J gene segment was required. Rearrangements were called productive when the CDR3 lacked stop codons and stayed in frame with V and J; all others were non-productive. Following IMGT convention, CDR3 was defined as the stretch from the second conserved V-encoded cysteine up to the conserved J-encoded phenylalanine. The earlier analysis of about 530 of the donors excluded any sequence lacking an unambiguous match to a single V gene segment. In an earlier analysis of several hundred of the donors, V segments were called functional above 56.7% productive rearrangements and were called segregating when the between-donor standard deviation exceeded 5%. A statistical classification framework was built for diagnosing cytomegalovirus status from the catalog of TCR beta chain sequences. V and J gene assignment, in a later analysis, came from comparing TCR nucleotide sequences with IMGT/GENE-DB human TR gene sequences. Using the TCRdist pipeline, a later analysis assigned CDR3 sequences along with most-parsimonious VDJ recombination scenarios. In a later analysis, each TCR beta chain was defined by its CDR3 amino acid sequence together with its V-gene family, and reads lacking a unique V-gene family were excluded. To address suspected cross-contamination and a sequencing artifact, a later analysis removed a few hundred highly shared, low-generation-probability nucleotide sequences. A later analysis calculated a clonal expansion index for each public chain from normalized within-repertoire ranks of inferred template counts. Generation probabilities in a later analysis came from a VDJ recombination model fitted to out-of-frame rearrangements, and those results were checked against IGoR. A later analysis scored TCR-TCR, TCR-HLA and TCR-CMV co-occurrence with hypergeometric tests, applying a repertoire-size bias correction to TCR pairs. In a later analysis, false discovery rates were estimated by permuting HLA or CMV assignments 20 times. In a later analysis, co-occurring TCRs were grouped using DBSCAN, with TCRdist sequence similarity added in when clustering inside HLA-allele-positive subsets. Repertoires with fewer than 30,000 or more than 120,000 public chains were left out of co-occurrence clustering, as were several repertoires with anomalous nucleotide sharing. TCRdb holds this immuneACCESS table with in-frame rearrangements only. Some clones are missing; in checked studies, unresolved V genes explain under half, and the rest has no known cause. D and trimming were read from the DNA, whereas the V and J calls and clone size are those reported in that table. In all, the sample holds some 130,000 clones, and roughly 70% of those were seen once. Approximately 2% of the sample is held by the ten biggest clonotypes.

The cohort consisted of 650 to 850 healthy bone marrow donors. Cohort members were all nominally healthy when sampled, although unrecorded immune exposures were likely present. The donor tested CMV seropositive and was one of the 289 seropositive cohort members. A peripheral blood sample was provided by each donor, and peripheral blood mononuclear cells were used for TCR beta sequencing. Genomic DNA extraction from the blood cell samples was performed with the Qiagen DNeasy Blood Extraction Kit. Source material: PBMCs. The sequence joins TRBV5-5 to TRBJ1-4, with no D gene named confidently. This receptor was obtained from a woman between 55 and 75 years old in good health and CMV-seropositive. The nucleotide sequence is TGTGCCAGCAGCCCCTTTATTCCGTCAACTAATGAAAAACTGTTTTTT. Its product reads: CASSPFIPSTNEKLFF.